The 28 T cell receptor beta chains listed next were all sequenced from one sample in a study of shared clonotypes between healthy human individuals. Generated by immunoSEQ multiplex PCR, the TCRdb table keeps only in-frame clones and is missing some. The sample consists of around 1.4 million clones, approximately 98.5% of them appearing once. The sample taken for sequencing was naive CD4+ T cells sorted from blood. Documented subset: CD45RA+ positively selected. These TCRs come from a man aged 25 to 40 in good health.

This chain links TRBV7-9 with TRBJ2-3, with a tentative D call TRBD2 (5 bases). CDR1 is SEHNR and CDR2 is FQNEAQ in the germline V gene (reference sequence). There are 14 residues in the CDR3. Trimming took 8 bases from V and 2 from J, leaving 14 bases between them. The CDR3 reads CASLSGIDTDTQYF. CDR3 nucleotides: TGTGCCAGCCTCTCGGGGATAGACACAGATACGCAGTATTTT.

The chain recombines TRBV18 with TRBJ1-2; D remains unclear. This CDR3 has 15 amino acids. Germline V gene sequence: CDR1 KGHSH, CDR2 LQKENI. The V end was cut by 3 bases, the J end by 3 bases, with 14 bases between. This CDR3 reads CASSPGRDGYYGYTF. The CDR3 coding sequence is TGTGCCAGCTCACCCGGTCGTGACGGTTACTATGGCTACACCTTC.

The rearrangement uses TRBV28 and TRBJ2-2; the D gene is possibly TRBD1 (5 bases). V gave up 4 bases and J gave up 4 bases, with 10 bases separating them. Germline V gene data show CDR1 as MDHEN and CDR2 as SYDVKM. The CDR3 contains 14 residues. The CDR3 sequence: CASSSQAITGELFF. The DNA of the CDR3 is TGTGCCAGCAGTTCACAGGCCATCACCGGGGAGCTGTTTTTT.

This rearrangement joins TRBV10-3 to TRBJ2-1; 12 bases agree with TRBD1. V shed 4 bases, J shed 7 bases, and the junction held 5 bases outside the gene matches. The CDR3 is 15 amino acids. Germline V lookup: CDR1 ENHRY, CDR2 SYGVKD. CDR3 bases: TGTGCCATCAGTGCCCGGGACAGGGGGCGAAATGAGCAGTTCTTC. Encoded protein: CAISARDRGRNEQFF.

J is TRBJ2-1 and V is TRBV27; 7 positions agree with TRBD1. CDR1 MNHEY and CDR2 SMNVEV come from the germline V gene (reference sequence). V trimming: 0 bases; J trimming: 8 bases; junction bases outside the gene matches: 13. The CDR3 totals 17 residues. The CDR3 region has the DNA TGTGCCAGCAGTTTATCAAGGGGGATAGGGGGCAATTATGAGCAGTTCTTC. This translates into CASSLSRGIGGNYEQFF.

The gene calls are TRBV6-9 and TRBJ1-2; possibly TRBD1 for D (6 bases). From germline, CDR1 is MNHGY and CDR2 SVAAGI. CDR3 length: 17 amino acids. V lost 7 bases to trimming and J lost 4 bases, with 25 bases between them. CDR3 in amino acids: CASTKINRYGQSYGYTF. The CDR3 DNA sequence: TGTGCCAGCACTAAAATCAACCGTTACGGACAGAGCTATGGCTACACCTTC.

CDR3 coding DNA: TGTGCCAGTAGTCCCTGGGCAGGGGCGGGTCAGCCCCAGCATTTT. Translating gives CASSPWAGAGQPQHF. The chain joins TRBV19 to TRBJ1-5, with a possible D match to TRBD1 (6 bases). With 5 bases removed from V and 6 bases from J, the gap between germline ends came to 17 bases. The CDR3 length is 15 residues. Germline V lookup: CDR1 LNHDA, CDR2 SQIVND (reference sequence).

This clone was seen only once. The J gene is TRBJ1-2, the V gene TRBV6-1; 9 nucleotides align to TRBD1. The CDR3 is 14 amino acids. Unmatched junction bases numbered 5, after V lost 5 bases and J lost 4 bases. CDR1 is MNHNS and CDR2 is SASEGT in the germline V gene. CDR3 coding DNA: TGTGCCAGCAGTTTTGGGACAGGGCCCTATGGCTACACCTTC. Translated: CASSFGTGPYGYTF.

V usage is TRBV2 and J usage is TRBJ2-3; D not resolved. There are 13 residues in the CDR3. The germline gives CDR1 SNHLY, CDR2 FYNNEI. Trimming shortened V by 8 bases and J by 2 bases, and 11 bases separated the two germline ends. CDR3 in amino acids: CASSRTYTDTQYF. The CDR3 bases are TGTGCCAGCTCCCGGACCTACACAGATACGCAGTATTTT.

The chain carries TRBV5-3 and TRBJ1-3; possibly TRBD1 for D (5 bases). TRBV5-3 is noted as an ORF with a role that remains uncertain. Trimming removed 4 bases at V and 0 bases at J, with 11 bases between. The CDR3 is 15 residues long. The CDR3 DNA is TGTGCCAGAAGCCCGGGGGAGCTCTCTGGAAACACCATATATTTT. This codes for CARSPGELSGNTIYF.

This clone has only one observation. The CDR3 DNA follows: TGTGCCAGCAGCTCATTCTCCCGGGGCCCCACCGGGGAGCTGTTTTTT. This codes for CASSSFSRGPTGELFF. The chain employs TRBV9 and TRBJ2-2; D is tentatively TRBD1 or TRBD2 (5 bases each). Trimming stripped 4 bases from V and 4 bases from J, with 17 bases between. The CDR3 is 16 amino acids. Germline CDR1 and CDR2: SGDLS and YYNGEE.

The rearrangement joins TRBV13 to TRBJ2-1, with D perhaps assigned TRBD1 or TRBD2 (5 bases each). The CDR3 extends over 19 amino acids. The germline CDR1 and CDR2 sequences are PRHDT and FYEKMQ (reference sequence). Trimming removed 4 bases at V and 5 bases at J, with 27 bases between. CDR3 protein: CASSSGAGLRVLGNNEQFF. The CDR3 bases are TGTGCCAGCAGCTCTGGTGCAGGGTTGCGGGTTCTAGGTAACAATGAGCAGTTCTTC.

Details on this clone: This sample also contains other DNA sequences that code for the same CDR3. This chain connects TRBV5-1 to TRBJ1-5; no firm D call. Germline-derived CDR1 and CDR2 are SGHRS and YFSETQ. The CDR3 is made up of 14 amino acids. V was trimmed by 0 bases and J by 3 bases, leaving 7 bases between them. CDR3 DNA: TGCGCCAGCAGCTTGGAAGGGAACAATCAGCCCCAGCATTTT. Its translation is CASSLEGNNQPQHF.

This clone was seen only once. The rearrangement joins TRBV11-2 to TRBJ1-1; TRBD1 matches 12 bases. CDR3 length: 15 residues. CDR1 and CDR2 (germline): SGHAT, FQNNGV. The V and J ends lost 3 bases and 6 bases, in that order; junction bases with no gene match: 5. CDR3 amino acids: CASSLGTGGYAEAFF. CDR3 sequence (DNA): TGTGCCAGCAGCTTGGGGACAGGGGGCTATGCTGAAGCTTTCTTT.

The sample holds one count of this clone. The V call is TRBV7-2, the J call TRBJ2-7, with TRBD2 matching 9 bases. From germline, CDR1 is SGHTA and CDR2 FQGNSA. The CDR3 totals 16 residues. V lost 1 base to trimming and J lost 2 bases; unmatched junction nucleotides: 6. CDR3 region: CASSLESTSGAYEQYF. The CDR3 DNA reads TGTGCCAGCAGCTTAGAGTCGACTAGCGGAGCCTACGAGCAGTACTTC. Together with reference TRBV7-2 and TRBJ2-7, the CDR3 gives the full variable domain: GAGVSQSPSNKVTEKGKDVELRCDPISGHTALYWYRQSLGQGLEFLIYFQGNSAPDKSGLPSDRFSAERTGGSVSTLTIQRTQQEDSAVYLCASSLESTSGAYEQYFGPGTRLTVT.

The V and J genes are TRBV29-1 and TRBJ2-7; D is possibly TRBD2 (5 bases). The germline V and J ends were trimmed by 7 bases and 0 bases, with 13 bases remaining between them. The germline gives CDR1 SQVTM, CDR2 ANQGSEA. The CDR3 consists of 13 residues. CDR3 nucleotide sequence: TGCAGCGGGATCTCGGGAAGCTCCTACGAGCAGTACTTC. This codes for CSGISGSSYEQYF.

The rearrangement uses TRBV7-8 and TRBJ2-2, with D unclear. Trimming pared 2 bases from V and 6 bases from J, leaving 7 bases between. Germline-derived CDR1 and CDR2 are SGHVS and FQNEAQ. This CDR3 is built from 13 residues. The CDR3 sequence is CASSLSFSGELFF. DNA of the CDR3: TGTGCCAGCAGCTTATCTTTCTCCGGGGAGCTGTTTTTT.

The CDR3 loop reads CASRYPTSGQETQYF. The CDR3 DNA sequence: TGTGCCAGCAGGTACCCGACTAGCGGCCAAGAGACCCAGTACTTC. This rearrangement joins TRBV6-5 to TRBJ2-5; 9 bases agree with TRBD2. Germline CDR1 MNHEY, CDR2 SVGAGI. This CDR3 region has 15 residues. V shed 6 bases and J 1 base; nucleotides not matched to a gene: 6.

In this sample, this clone turned up once. The chain joins TRBV11-2 to TRBJ2-7; no reliable D call. Trimming took off 0 bases at V and 6 bases at J, with 15 bases between the two ends. CDR1 and CDR2 (germline): SGHAT, FQNNGV. This CDR3 comprises 15 residues. CDR3 residues: CASSLDRGSPGEQYF. The CDR3 DNA sequence: TGTGCCAGCAGCTTAGATCGAGGCAGCCCGGGCGAGCAGTACTTC. The full variable domain, in which reference TRBV11-2 and TRBJ2-7 provide the parts outside the CDR3, is EAGVAQSPRYKIIEKRQSVAFWCNPISGHATLYWYQQILGQGPKLLIQFQNNGVVDDSQLPKDRFSAERLKGVDSTLKIQPAKLEDSAVYLCASSLDRGSPGEQYFGPGTRLTVT.

This chain connects TRBV18 to TRBJ2-1; possibly TRBD2 for D (6 bases). Germline lookup yields CDR1 KGHSH and CDR2 LQKENI. V dropped 3 bases and J dropped 3 bases, with 12 bases sitting between them. The CDR3 is 15 amino acids. Here the CDR3 DNA reads TGTGCCAGCTCACCGGGCGGGGCACACTACAATGAGCAGTTCTTC. Protein product: CASSPGGAHYNEQFF.

The V and J genes are TRBV7-3 and TRBJ2-5, with D possibly matching TRBD2 (7 bases). CDR1 is SGHTA, CDR2 FQGTGA, per germline. The CDR3 has 15 amino acids. V was trimmed by 5 bases and J by 6 bases, leaving 19 bases between them. CDR3 nucleotide sequence: TGTGCCAGCAGCCTTGCGATGGGGGGGCGGCAGACCCAGTACTTC. It translates to CASSLAMGGRQTQYF.

The chain couples TRBV5-1 to TRBJ1-1; maybe TRBD1 (6 bases). This CDR3 has 15 amino acids. V was pared by 4 bases and J by 7 bases, with 20 bases between. Germline CDR1 is SGHRS and CDR2 is YFSETQ. The CDR3 coding sequence is TGCGCCAGCAGCATGGAGGATACAGGGTGGGGTGAAGCTTTCTTT. Encoded protein: CASSMEDTGWGEAFF.

This CDR3 reads CASRSEPVGTEAFF. The CDR3 bases are TGTGCCAGTAGATCGGAACCCGTTGGCACTGAAGCTTTCTTT. The V call is TRBV19, the J call TRBJ1-1; D is unclear. Per the germline V gene, CDR1 is LNHDA and CDR2 is SQIVND (reference sequence). The germline V and J ends were trimmed by 6 bases and 4 bases, with 15 bases remaining between them. CDR3 length: 14 residues. The variable domain in full, with the rest retrieved from reference TRBV19 and TRBJ1-1, is DGGITQSPKYLFRKEGQNVTLSCEQNLNHDAMYWYRQDPGQGLRLIYYSQIVNDFQKGDIAEGYSVSREKKESFPLTVTSAQKNPTAFYLCASRSEPVGTEAFFGQGTRLTVV.

The CDR3 loop reads CASRLALVASTGELFF. Here the CDR3 DNA reads TGTGCAAGTCGCTTAGCGTTGGTAGCGAGCACCGGGGAGCTGTTTTTT. V is TRBV12-2 and J is TRBJ2-2; TRBD2 is the table's D call, not checked against the DNA. TRBV12-2 is reported as a pseudogene. The CDR3 spans 16 residues.

CDR3 amino acids: CSVLSVGYEQYF. The DNA for the CDR3 is TGCAGCGTTCTGTCAGTCGGCTACGAGCAGTACTTC. This chain uses TRBV29-1 with TRBJ2-7; the D is unclear. Per germline, CDR1 SQVTM and CDR2 ANQGSEA. This CDR3 is built from 12 residues. The V end lost 5 bases, the J end lost 3 bases, and 11 bases lay between the germline ends.

The chain employs TRBV5-6 and TRBJ1-2, with D perhaps matching TRBD1 (5 bases). Germline V CDR1 and CDR2: SGHDT, YYEEEE. V was cut by 3 bases and J by 2 bases, with 8 bases left in between. CDR3 length: 13 residues. The CDR3 DNA follows: TGTGCCAGCAGCTCGGGACGGAACTATGGCTACACCTTC. This encodes CASSSGRNYGYTF.

The chain has TRBV2 and TRBJ2-7; no firm D call. CDR1 is SNHLY, CDR2 FYNNEI, per germline. V lost 5 bases and J 5 bases, leaving 13 bases between the germline ends. The length of the CDR3 is 13 residues. The CDR3 here is CASSPDLAHEQYF. The CDR3 coding sequence is TGTGCCAGCAGTCCGGACCTGGCCCACGAGCAGTACTTC.

The CDR3 is CSVMGLAGPYNEQFF. The DNA of the CDR3 is TGCAGCGTTATGGGACTAGCGGGGCCCTACAATGAGCAGTTCTTC. This rearrangement joins TRBV29-1 to TRBJ2-1, with 13 bases matching TRBD2. Germline trimming cut 5 bases from V and 2 bases from J; bases unmatched to any gene: 3. Germline CDR1 is SQVTM and CDR2 is ANQGSEA. The CDR3 runs to 15 residues.